The 27 T cell receptor beta chains below all came from one sample that was sequenced in a study of T cell repertoires in cytomegalovirus infection. From the reads, TCRdb called clonotypes with MiXCR, one entry per CDR3 protein. Here the sample spans a few hundred thousand distinct CDR3 sequences, roughly a sixth being singletons. Sequenced: PBMCs. The receptors stem from a human donor in good health (CMV status not recorded). Some clones in this sample may be carry-over from other donors' samples.

This clonotype was counted at least ten times. The V gene is TRBV7-6, the J gene TRBJ2-2, with D possibly matching TRBD2 (5 bases). The V and J ends lost 1 base and 4 bases respectively, with 13 bases between them. CDR3 length: 16 residues. Germline V gene lookup returns CDR1 SGHVS and CDR2 FNYEAQ. DNA for the CDR3: TGTGCCAGCAGCTTAGTCAGCGGTGGCGGCACCGGGGAGCTGTTTTTT. Encoded protein: CASSLVSGGGTGELFF.

This clonotype was observed a handful of times. The chain links TRBV4-1 to TRBJ1-1; D is possibly TRBD1 (5 bases). This CDR3 is 15 amino acids long. Germline loops: CDR1 MGHRA, CDR2 YSYEKL. With 0 bases removed from V and 4 bases from J, the gap between germline ends came to 12 bases. CDR3 amino acids: CASSQEGGLGTEAFF. DNA of the CDR3: TGCGCCAGCAGCCAAGAGGGGGGGTTGGGCACTGAAGCTTTCTTT.

This clonotype was counted ten times or more. The chain carries TRBV11-2 and TRBJ1-3, with a tentative D call TRBD1 (5 bases). V lost 5 bases and J 9 bases, leaving 20 bases between the germline ends. This CDR3 comprises 15 residues. Per germline, CDR1 SGHAT and CDR2 FQNNGV. The CDR3 nucleotides read TGTGCCAGCAGCCGAGGGGCAGTTGGGAGTGGCACCATATATTTT. Translated, it gives CASSRGAVGSGTIYF.

Many counts were recorded for this clonotype. The J gene is TRBJ2-3, the V gene TRBV7-2, with TRBD2 matching over 7 bases. The CDR3 covers 14 residues. The ends lost 5 bases at V and 8 bases at J; junction bases unmatched: 10. Germline CDR1 SGHTA, CDR2 FQGNSA. DNA of the CDR3: TGTGCCAGCAGCCGGGGGGTGGCGGAGAGTACGCAGTATTTT. Encoded protein: CASSRGVAESTQYF.

This clonotype came up a few times. The V gene is TRBV11-1, the J gene TRBJ1-1; D uncertain. The CDR3 runs to 15 residues. Trimming removed 1 base at V and 1 base at J, with 10 bases between. Per the germline V gene, CDR1 is SGHAT and CDR2 is FQDESV (reference sequence). The CDR3 spells CASSLERMGNTEAFF. CDR3 in DNA: TGTGCCAGCAGCTTAGAGCGAATGGGGAACACTGAAGCTTTCTTT.

The chain recombines TRBV12-3 or TRBV12-4 with TRBJ2-3, with D possibly being TRBD2 (6 bases). This CDR3 is 17 amino acids long. Trimming pared 3 bases from V and 0 bases from J, leaving 16 bases between. The CDR3 bases are TGTGCCAGCAGTTTGACCTCAACCGGGACTAGCACAGATACGCAGTATTTT. Residues: CASSLTSTGTSTDTQYF.

This clonotype was detected only a few times. The chain links TRBV7-9 to TRBJ2-5, with 7 bases aligning to TRBD2. Germline V lookup: CDR1 SEHNR, CDR2 FQNEAQ (reference sequence). V was clipped by 5 bases and J by 2 bases; unmatched bases: 11. The CDR3 covers 16 residues. CDR3 loop: CASSPARASGQETQYF. The CDR3 region has the DNA TGTGCCAGCAGCCCCGCCAGGGCTAGCGGACAAGAGACCCAGTACTTC.

This clonotype was picked up a small number of times. The CDR3 DNA is TGTGCCATCAGTACGGGACAGTCCTACGAGCAGTACTTC. It codes for CAISTGQSYEQYF. The rearrangement uses TRBV10-3 and TRBJ2-7, with 7 bases matching TRBD1. Trimming cost V 5 bases and J 1 base; bases outside gene matches: 2. In germline, CDR1 is ENHRY, CDR2 SYGVKD. The CDR3 extends over 13 amino acids.

In its sample, this clonotype was seen a few times. The V gene is TRBV6-1, the J gene TRBJ2-7; TRBD1 is a possible D gene (6 bases). Germline V CDR1 and CDR2: MNHNS, SASEGT. CDR3 length: 12 residues. V was shortened by 4 bases and J by 5 bases, with 9 bases between the two germline ends. CDR3 DNA: TGTGCCAGCAGTGCCCGACAGGACGAGCAGTACTTC. It is translated as CASSARQDEQYF.

This clonotype was seen at least ten times. The chain recombines TRBV12-3 or TRBV12-4 with TRBJ1-1; unclear D gene. This CDR3 comprises 13 residues. Trimming took 1 base from V and 3 from J, leaving 6 bases between them. This CDR3 is CASSLGRYTEAFF. The CDR3 bases are TGTGCCAGCAGTTTAGGTCGGTACACTGAAGCTTTCTTT.

The sample holds a few counts of this clonotype. The chain uses TRBV20-1 and TRBJ2-3; weak D call: TRBD1 (7 bases). This CDR3 contains 17 residues. Deletions cut 2 bases from V and 1 base from J, with 19 bases between. CDR1 is DFQATT, CDR2 SNEGSKA, per germline (reference sequence). DNA for the CDR3: TGCAGTGCTAGACTCTGGGGCAGGGGGGCACGCACAGATACGCAGTATTTT. Translation gives CSARLWGRGARTDTQYF.

This clonotype was detected a few times. The gene calls are TRBV12-3 or TRBV12-4 and TRBJ1-1, with D unresolved. The V and J ends lost 4 bases and 1 base respectively, with 10 bases between them. The CDR3 is 14 amino acids. This CDR3 is CASSWNPPNTEAFF. As DNA, the CDR3 is TGTGCCAGCAGTTGGAACCCCCCGAACACTGAAGCTTTCTTT.

The chain has TRBV6-5 and TRBJ1-1; D is perhaps TRBD1 (5 bases). This CDR3 comprises 14 residues. Germline CDR1 reads MNHEY; CDR2 reads SVGAGI. The V and J ends lost 5 bases and 9 bases respectively, with 19 bases between them. The CDR3 region is CASSKDMGPRKAFF. The CDR3 DNA is TGTGCCAGCAGTAAGGACATGGGGCCGCGAAAAGCTTTCTTT.

The chain recombines TRBV19 with TRBJ1-5; D possibly corresponds to TRBD1 (5 bases). The CDR3 consists of 15 residues. CDR1 and CDR2 (germline): LNHDA, SQIVND (reference sequence). Trimming stripped 6 bases from V and 5 bases from J, with 17 bases between. The CDR3 DNA sequence: TGTGCCAGTAGAAAGGGGCCGGGGGGGTATCAGCCCCAGCATTTT. It specifies CASRKGPGGYQPQHF.

This clonotype was observed at least ten times. The chain recombines TRBV6-6 with TRBJ1-6; D gene uncertain. The CDR3 is made up of 14 amino acids. Germline loops: CDR1 MNHNY, CDR2 SVGAGI (reference sequence). Trimming shortened V by 4 bases and J by 7 bases, and 11 bases separated the two germline ends. CDR3 in DNA: TGTGCCAGCAGTTCTGCAGGAACGAATTCACCCCTCCACTTT. It encodes CASSSAGTNSPLHF.

This clonotype was seen at least ten times. This sequence joins TRBV12-3 or TRBV12-4 and TRBJ2-3; 12 positions match TRBD2. V lost 5 bases and J lost 4; bases outside the gene matches: 7. This CDR3 is built from 16 residues. CDR3: CASSRPLAGGPDTQYF. CDR3 DNA sequence: TGTGCCAGCAGTCGACCACTAGCGGGGGGTCCAGATACGCAGTATTTT.

This clonotype has ten or more counts. CDR3 amino acids: CASSLLFAGGPYEQYF. The CDR3 DNA sequence: TGTGCCAGCAGCTTACTCTTTGCGGGGGGGCCCTACGAGCAGTACTTC. The chain has TRBV7-2 and TRBJ2-7; 9 bases line up with TRBD2. The ends lost 2 bases at V and 2 bases at J; junction bases unmatched: 7. The CDR3 contains 16 residues. Per the germline V gene, CDR1 is SGHTA and CDR2 is FQGNSA.

The rearrangement joins TRBV27 to TRBJ1-6; D ambiguous. Trimming left V 6 bases short and J 7 bases short, with 16 bases between. CDR1 is MNHEY and CDR2 is SMNVEV in the germline V gene (reference sequence). The CDR3 consists of 15 residues. CDR3 residues: CASSPVGISNSPLHF. DNA of the CDR3: TGTGCCAGCAGCCCAGTTGGAATTTCCAATTCACCCCTCCACTTT.

The chain employs TRBV7-2 and TRBJ2-1; D is unresolved. The CDR3 is made up of 13 amino acids. Germline loops: CDR1 SGHTA, CDR2 FQGNSA. Trimming pared 2 bases from V and 7 bases from J, leaving 9 bases between. CDR3 DNA: TGTGCCAGCAGCTTATTAGGTGTAAATGAGCAGTTCTTC. Protein sequence: CASSLLGVNEQFF.

The gene calls are TRBV10-3 and TRBJ2-7; D may be TRBD1 (5 bases). CDR1 and CDR2 (germline): ENHRY, SYGVKD. The CDR3 runs 10 residues. The V end lost 10 bases, the J end lost 7 bases, and 11 bases lay between the germline ends. The CDR3 DNA follows: TGTGCCACCGGACAACCAGAGCAGTACTTC. This sequence encodes CATGQPEQYF.

In this sample, this clonotype turned up many times. The rearrangement links TRBV7-2 to TRBJ1-4; 9 nucleotides match TRBD1. J lost 3 bases, V lost 5 bases, and 4 bases had no gene match. Germline values: CDR1 SGHTA, CDR2 FQGNSA. The length of the CDR3 is 15 residues. CDR3 loop: CASSPRQGANEKLFF. CDR3 DNA: TGTGCCAGCAGCCCCCGACAGGGGGCTAATGAAAAACTGTTTTTT.

This clonotype was observed a handful of times. The genes are TRBV4-1 and TRBJ2-3; D is uncertain. The CDR3 has 15 residues. CDR1 MGHRA and CDR2 YSYEKL come from the germline V gene. Deletions cut 1 base from V and 2 bases from J, with 10 bases between. The CDR3 sequence: CASSQVRAPTDTQYF. The CDR3 nucleotides read TGCGCCAGCAGCCAAGTCAGAGCCCCCACAGATACGCAGTATTTT.

This clonotype has at least ten counts. CDR3 coding DNA: TGTGCCAGCAGTGAACTAGCGGGCGCCTCCTACGAGCAGTACTTC. Translated, it gives CASSELAGASYEQYF. V usage is TRBV6-1 and J usage is TRBJ2-7, with 8 positions matching TRBD2. J was trimmed by 0 bases and V by 2 bases; bases with no gene match: 3. Germline V gives CDR1 MNHNS, CDR2 SASEGT. There are 15 residues in the CDR3.

This clonotype was picked up many times. The chain is built from TRBV7-2 and TRBJ2-7, with D perhaps matching TRBD1 or TRBD2 (5 bases each). V was pared by 1 base and J by 0 bases, with 10 bases between. CDR3 length equals 15 residues. Per germline, CDR1 SGHTA and CDR2 FQGNSA. DNA for the CDR3: TGTGCCAGCAGCTTAGTGGCAGGGAGCTCCTACGAGCAGTACTTC. It is translated as CASSLVAGSSYEQYF.

This clonotype was found many times. The V call is TRBV7-9, the J call TRBJ2-5; D remains ambiguous. With 7 bases removed from V and 4 bases from J, the gap between germline ends came to 10 bases. CDR1 SEHNR and CDR2 FQNEAQ come from the germline V gene (reference sequence). The CDR3 extends over 12 amino acids. Here the CDR3 DNA reads TGTGCCAGCAAACCAGGTGGAGAGACCCAGTACTTC. It encodes CASKPGGETQYF.

This clonotype came up a few times. The rearrangement links TRBV3-1 to TRBJ2-1, with D unresolved. Germline-derived CDR1 and CDR2 are LGHDT and YNNKEL (reference sequence). Between the trimmed V and J ends, which lost 3 bases and 4 bases, there was a span of 10 bases. This CDR3 spans 14 amino acids. The CDR3 DNA sequence: TGTGCCAGCAGCCAGATCCCACAATACAATGAGCAGTTCTTC. Amino acids: CASSQIPQYNEQFF.

This clonotype was counted between two and nine times. The chain combines TRBV28 with TRBJ1-3; 9 bases are shared with TRBD1. This CDR3 comprises 16 residues. The germline CDR1 and CDR2 sequences are MDHEN and SYDVKM. After removal of 6 bases from V and 0 bases from J, the junction contained 6 bases not matched to a gene. The CDR3 DNA reads TGTGCCAGCAGCCAAGGACAGGGGAGCTCTGGAAACACCATATATTTT. This encodes CASSQGQGSSGNTIYF.